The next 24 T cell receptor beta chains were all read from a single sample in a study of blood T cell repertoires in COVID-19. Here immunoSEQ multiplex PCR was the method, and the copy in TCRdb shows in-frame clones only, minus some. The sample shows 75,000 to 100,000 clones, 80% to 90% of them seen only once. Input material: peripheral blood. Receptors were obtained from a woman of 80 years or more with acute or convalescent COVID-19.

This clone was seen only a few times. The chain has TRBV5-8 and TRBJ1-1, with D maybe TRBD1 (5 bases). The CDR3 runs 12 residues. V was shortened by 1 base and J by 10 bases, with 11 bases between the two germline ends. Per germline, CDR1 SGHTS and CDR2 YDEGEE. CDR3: CASSLRAGRAFF. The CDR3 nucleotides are TGTGCCAGCAGCTTGAGGGCAGGGCGAGCTTTCTTT.

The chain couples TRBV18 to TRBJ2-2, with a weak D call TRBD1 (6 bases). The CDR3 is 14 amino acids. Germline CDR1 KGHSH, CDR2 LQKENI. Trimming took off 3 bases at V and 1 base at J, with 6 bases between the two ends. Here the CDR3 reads CASSPDRNTGELFF. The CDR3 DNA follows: TGTGCCAGCTCACCGGACAGGAACACCGGGGAGCTGTTTTTT. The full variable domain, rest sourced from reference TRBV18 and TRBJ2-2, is NAGVMQNPRHLVRRRGQEARLRCSPMKGHSHVYWYRQLPEEGLKFMVYLQKENIIDESGMPKERFSAEFPKEGPSILRIQQVVRGDSAAYFCASSPDRNTGELFFGEGSRLTVL.

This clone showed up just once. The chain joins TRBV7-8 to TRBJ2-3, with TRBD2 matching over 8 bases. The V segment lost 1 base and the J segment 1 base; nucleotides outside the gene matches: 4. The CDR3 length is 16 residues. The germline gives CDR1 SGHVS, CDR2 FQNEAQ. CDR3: CASSLVGRGGTDTQYF. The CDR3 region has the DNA TGTGCCAGCAGCTTAGTAGGGCGGGGGGGCACAGATACGCAGTATTTT.

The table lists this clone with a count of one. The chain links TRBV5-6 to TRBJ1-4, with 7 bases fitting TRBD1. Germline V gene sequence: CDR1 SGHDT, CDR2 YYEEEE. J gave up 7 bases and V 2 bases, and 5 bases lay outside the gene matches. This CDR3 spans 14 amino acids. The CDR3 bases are TGTGCCAGCAGCTTTAGGGGGCTCGGTGAAAAACTGTTTTTT. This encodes CASSFRGLGEKLFF. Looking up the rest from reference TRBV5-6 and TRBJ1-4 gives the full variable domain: DAGVTQSPTHLIKTRGQQVTLRCSPKSGHDTVSWYQQALGQGPQFIFQYYEEEERQRGNFPDRFSGHQFPNYSSELNVNALLLGDSALYLCASSFRGLGEKLFFGSGTQLSVL.

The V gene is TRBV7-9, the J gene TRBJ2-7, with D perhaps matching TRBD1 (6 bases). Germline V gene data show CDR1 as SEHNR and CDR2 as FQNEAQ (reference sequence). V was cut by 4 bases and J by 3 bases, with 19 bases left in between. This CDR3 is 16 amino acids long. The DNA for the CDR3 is TGTGCCAGCAGCTCTAAAGCCTACAGGGCGATCTACGAGCAGTACTTC. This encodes CASSSKAYRAIYEQYF.

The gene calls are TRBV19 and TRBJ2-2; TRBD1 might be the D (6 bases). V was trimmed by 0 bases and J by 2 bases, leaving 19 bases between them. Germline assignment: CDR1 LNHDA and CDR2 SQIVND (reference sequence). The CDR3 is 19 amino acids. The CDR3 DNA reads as TGTGCCAGTAGTATAGACTGGTCGGGACACTCAATTAACACCGGGGAGCTGTTTTTT. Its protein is CASSIDWSGHSINTGELFF.

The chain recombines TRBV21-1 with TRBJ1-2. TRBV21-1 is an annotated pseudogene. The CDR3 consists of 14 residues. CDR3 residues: CASSNGGAKKGYTF. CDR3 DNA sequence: TGTGCCAGCAGCAATGGGGGGGCGAAGAAAGGCTACACCTTC.

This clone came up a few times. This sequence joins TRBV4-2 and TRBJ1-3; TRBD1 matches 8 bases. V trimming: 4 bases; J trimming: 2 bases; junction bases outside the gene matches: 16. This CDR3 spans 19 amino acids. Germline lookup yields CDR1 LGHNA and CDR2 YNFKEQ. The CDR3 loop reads CASSRAVVARGRPGNTIYF. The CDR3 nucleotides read TGTGCCAGCAGCCGGGCTGTGGTAGCCAGGGGGCGTCCTGGAAACACCATATATTTT.

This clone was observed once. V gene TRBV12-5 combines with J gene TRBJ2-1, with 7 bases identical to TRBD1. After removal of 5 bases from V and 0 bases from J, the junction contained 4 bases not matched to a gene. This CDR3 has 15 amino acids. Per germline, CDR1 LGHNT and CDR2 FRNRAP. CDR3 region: CASGKGTDSYNEQFF. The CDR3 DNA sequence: TGTGCTAGTGGTAAAGGGACAGACTCCTACAATGAGCAGTTCTTC.

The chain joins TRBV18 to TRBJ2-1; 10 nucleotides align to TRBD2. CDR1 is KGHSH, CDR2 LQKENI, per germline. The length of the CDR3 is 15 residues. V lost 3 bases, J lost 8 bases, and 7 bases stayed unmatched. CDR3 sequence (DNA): TGTGCCAGCTCACCGGGACTAGCGAGATACGATGAGCAGTTCTTC. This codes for CASSPGLARYDEQFF. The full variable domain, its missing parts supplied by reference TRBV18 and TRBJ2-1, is NAGVMQNPRHLVRRRGQEARLRCSPMKGHSHVYWYRQLPEEGLKFMVYLQKENIIDESGMPKERFSAEFPKEGPSILRIQQVVRGDSAAYFCASSPGLARYDEQFFGPGTRLTVL.

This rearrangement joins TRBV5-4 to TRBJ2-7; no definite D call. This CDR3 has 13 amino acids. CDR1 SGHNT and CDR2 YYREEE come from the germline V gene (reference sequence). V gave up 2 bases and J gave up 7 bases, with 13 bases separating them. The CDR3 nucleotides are TGTGCCAGCAGCTTTGGGTTCTTCGGGGAGCAGTACTTC. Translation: CASSFGFFGEQYF.

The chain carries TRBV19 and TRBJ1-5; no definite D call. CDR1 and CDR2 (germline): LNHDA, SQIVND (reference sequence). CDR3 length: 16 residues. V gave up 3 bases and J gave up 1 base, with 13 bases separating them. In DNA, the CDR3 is TGTGCCAGTAGTATGAGTCCGGGGTCGAGCAATCAGCCCCAGCATTTT. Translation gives CASSMSPGSSNQPQHF.

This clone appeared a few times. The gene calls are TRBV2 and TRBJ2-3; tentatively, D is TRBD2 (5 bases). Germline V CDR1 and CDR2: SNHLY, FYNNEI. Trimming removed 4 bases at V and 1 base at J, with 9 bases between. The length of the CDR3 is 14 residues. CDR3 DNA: TGTGCCAGCAGTGGTGAGGGCGGCACAGATACGCAGTATTTT. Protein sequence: CASSGEGGTDTQYF. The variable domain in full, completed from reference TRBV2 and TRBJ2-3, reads EPEVTQTPSHQVTQMGQEVILRCVPISNHLYFYWYRQILGQKVEFLVSFYNNEISEKSEIFDDQFSVERPDGSNFTLKIRSTKLEDSAMYFCASSGEGGTDTQYFGPGTRLTVL.

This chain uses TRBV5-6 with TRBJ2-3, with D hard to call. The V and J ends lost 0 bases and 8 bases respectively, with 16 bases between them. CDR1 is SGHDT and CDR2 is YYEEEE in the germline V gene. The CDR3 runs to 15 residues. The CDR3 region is CASSLGSTGVSTQYF. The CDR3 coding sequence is TGTGCCAGCAGCTTGGGGTCGACGGGTGTGTCTACGCAGTATTTT.

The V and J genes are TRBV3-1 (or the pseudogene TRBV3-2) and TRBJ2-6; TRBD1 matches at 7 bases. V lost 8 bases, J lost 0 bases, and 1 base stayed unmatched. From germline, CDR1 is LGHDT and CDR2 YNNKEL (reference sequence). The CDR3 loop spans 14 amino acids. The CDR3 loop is CASGQASGANVLTF. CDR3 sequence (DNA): TGTGCCAGCGGACAGGCCTCTGGGGCCAACGTCCTGACTTTC.

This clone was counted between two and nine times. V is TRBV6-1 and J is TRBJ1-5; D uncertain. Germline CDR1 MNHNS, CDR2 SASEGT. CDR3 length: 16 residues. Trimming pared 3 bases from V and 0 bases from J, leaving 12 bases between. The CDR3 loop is CASSDQTTYSNQPQHF. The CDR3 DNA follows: TGTGCCAGCAGTGACCAAACTACTTATAGCAATCAGCCCCAGCATTTT.

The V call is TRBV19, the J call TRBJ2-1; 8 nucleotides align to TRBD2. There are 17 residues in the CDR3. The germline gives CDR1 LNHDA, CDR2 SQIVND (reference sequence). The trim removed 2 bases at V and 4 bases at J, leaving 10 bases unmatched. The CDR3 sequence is CASSIRGVLAGYNEQFF. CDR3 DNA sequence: TGTGCCAGTAGTATAAGGGGGGTGCTAGCGGGTTACAATGAGCAGTTCTTC.

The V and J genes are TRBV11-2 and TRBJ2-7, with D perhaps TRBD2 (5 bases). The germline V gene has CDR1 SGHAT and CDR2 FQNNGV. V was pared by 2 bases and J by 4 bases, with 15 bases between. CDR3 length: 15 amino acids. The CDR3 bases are TGTGCCAGCAGCTTATCGACTACAGCACCATACGAGCAGTACTTC. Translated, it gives CASSLSTTAPYEQYF. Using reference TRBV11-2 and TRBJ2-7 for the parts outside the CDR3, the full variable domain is EAGVAQSPRYKIIEKRQSVAFWCNPISGHATLYWYQQILGQGPKLLIQFQNNGVVDDSQLPKDRFSAERLKGVDSTLKIQPAKLEDSAVYLCASSLSTTAPYEQYFGPGTRLTVT.

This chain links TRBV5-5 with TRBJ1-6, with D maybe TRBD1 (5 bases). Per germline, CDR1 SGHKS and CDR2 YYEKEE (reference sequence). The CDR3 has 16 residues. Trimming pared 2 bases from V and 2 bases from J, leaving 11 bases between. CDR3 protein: CASSFFAGTYNSPLHF. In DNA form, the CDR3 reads TGTGCCAGCAGCTTTTTCGCAGGGACCTATAATTCACCCCTCCACTTT.

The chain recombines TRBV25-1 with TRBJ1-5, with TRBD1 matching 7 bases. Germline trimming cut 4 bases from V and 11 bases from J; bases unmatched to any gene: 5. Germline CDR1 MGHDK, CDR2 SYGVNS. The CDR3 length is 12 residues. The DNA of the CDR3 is TGTGCCAGCAGTGGAGGGGGCACGACCCAGCATTTT. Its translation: CASSGGGTTQHF.

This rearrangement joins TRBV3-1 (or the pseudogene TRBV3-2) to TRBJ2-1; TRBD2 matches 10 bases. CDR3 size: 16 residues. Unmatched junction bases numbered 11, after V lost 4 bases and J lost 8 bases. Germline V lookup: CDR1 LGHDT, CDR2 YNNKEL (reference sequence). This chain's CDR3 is CASSRSSGGGGDEQFF. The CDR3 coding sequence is TGTGCCAGCAGCCGATCTAGCGGGGGAGGAGGAGATGAGCAGTTCTTC.

The CDR3 is CASSLPKLNRGLGTEAFF. The DNA for the CDR3 is TGTGCCAGCAGCTTACCTAAACTTAACAGGGGTTTGGGCACTGAAGCTTTCTTT. This chain uses TRBV7-8 with TRBJ1-1; 7 nucleotides match TRBD1. The junction had 16 bases not matched to a gene; V was cut back by 2 bases and J by 4 bases. This CDR3 has 18 amino acids. The germline gives CDR1 SGHVS, CDR2 FQNEAQ.

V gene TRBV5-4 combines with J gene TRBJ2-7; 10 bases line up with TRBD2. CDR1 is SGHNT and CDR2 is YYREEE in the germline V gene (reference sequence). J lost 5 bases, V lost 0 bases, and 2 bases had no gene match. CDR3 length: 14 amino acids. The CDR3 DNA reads TGTGCCAGCAGCTTGGTTGGGACTAGCGACGAGCAGTACTTC. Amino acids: CASSLVGTSDEQYF.

CDR3 nucleotides: TGTGCCACCAGCCGGGAACTACCTCACCGGGAGCTGTTTTTT. Amino acid sequence: CATSRELPHRELFF. The V and J genes are TRBV15 and TRBJ2-2, with D perhaps matching TRBD2 (5 bases). The ends were cut back, 5 bases at V and 9 bases at J, with 16 bases in the middle. The germline gives CDR1 LNHNV, CDR2 YYDKDF (reference sequence). The CDR3 contains 14 residues.